Below, 24 T cell receptor beta chains from the same sample are listed, as sequenced in a study of blood T cell repertoires in COVID-19. Generated by immunoSEQ multiplex PCR, the TCRdb table keeps only in-frame clones and is missing some. The sample lists around 60,000 clones; around 87% were seen once. The sample comprised peripheral blood. The receptors were gathered from a human donor in a cohort sampled during active COVID-19.

In this sample, this clone turned up once. This sequence joins TRBV4-1 and TRBJ2-7; TRBD1 agrees at 9 bases. CDR1 is MGHRA, CDR2 YSYEKL, per germline. The CDR3 is 17 residues long. J was trimmed by 1 base and V by 4 bases; bases with no gene match: 11. As DNA, the CDR3 is TGCGCCAGCAGCCGTTCCTTCGTGGGGACAGGGTCCTACGAGCAGTACTTC. It translates to CASSRSFVGTGSYEQYF.

Only one count was recorded for this clone. The chain is built from TRBV6-6 and TRBJ1-5; perhaps TRBD1 as D (6 bases). This CDR3 comprises 16 residues. Germline assignment: CDR1 MNHNY and CDR2 SVGAGI (reference sequence). V was trimmed by 6 bases and J by 1 base, leaving 16 bases between them. DNA for the CDR3: TGTGCCAGCAGCCCCCCGACAGGACAGAGCAATCAGCCCCAGCATTTT. Amino acids: CASSPPTGQSNQPQHF.

V is TRBV7-2 and J is TRBJ2-2; TRBD1 aligns across 7 bases. V gave up 8 bases and J gave up 0 bases; unmatched junction bases: 6. Germline loops: CDR1 SGHTA, CDR2 FQGNSA. This CDR3 contains 15 residues. This CDR3 reads CASSSGTANTGELFF. The CDR3 DNA reads TGTGCCAGCTCCTCCGGGACAGCGAACACCGGGGAGCTGTTTTTT.

About this clone itself: In the same sample, other DNA sequences code for this CDR3. The chain uses TRBV24-1 and TRBJ2-7; TRBD1 aligns across 11 bases. This CDR3 contains 15 residues. V was pared by 4 bases and J by 3 bases, with 4 bases of the junction left unmatched. CDR1 is KGHDR, CDR2 SFDVKD, per germline. The CDR3 reads CATSDSGTGGYEQYF. The CDR3 nucleotides are TGTGCCACCAGTGACTCCGGGACAGGGGGCTACGAGCAGTACTTC.

J is TRBJ1-1 and V is TRBV4-1; D remains ambiguous. The CDR3 is 16 residues long. Germline lookup yields CDR1 MGHRA and CDR2 YSYEKL. Trimming cost V 2 bases and J 0 bases, with 13 bases left between them. As DNA, the CDR3 is TGCGCCAGCAGCCAACAGGAGCGGGTCATGAACACTGAAGCTTTCTTT. Amino acid sequence: CASSQQERVMNTEAFF.

The rearrangement joins TRBV20-1 to TRBJ2-7; a possible D gene is TRBD2 (6 bases). Trimming took off 6 bases at V and 5 bases at J, with 8 bases between the two ends. Germline V lookup: CDR1 DFQATT, CDR2 SNEGSKA (reference sequence). The CDR3 contains 10 residues. The CDR3 loop reads CSATGDEQYF. In DNA, the CDR3 is TGCAGTGCCACGGGGGACGAGCAGTACTTC.

This CDR3 reads CASSQDGGQFQSFYEQYF. The CDR3 region has the DNA TGTGCCAGCAGCCAAGATGGAGGACAGTTCCAGAGTTTCTACGAGCAGTACTTC. The chain recombines TRBV4-2 with TRBJ2-7, with D possibly being TRBD1 (6 bases). The germline V gene has CDR1 LGHNA and CDR2 YNFKEQ. The CDR3 extends over 18 amino acids. V lost 0 bases and J lost 3, with 21 bases in between.

About this clone itself: Different DNA sequences within this sample yield the same CDR3. The chain links TRBV18 to TRBJ1-1; no firm D call. This CDR3 is 14 amino acids long. Germline-derived CDR1 and CDR2 are KGHSH and LQKENI. V lost 2 bases to trimming and J lost 1 base, with 8 bases between them. The DNA of the CDR3 is TGTGCCAGCTCACCATCCCGACAGAACACTGAAGCTTTCTTT. Protein sequence: CASSPSRQNTEAFF.

The rearrangement links TRBV7-2 to TRBJ1-2, with a possible D match to TRBD1 (5 bases). V lost 0 bases and J 7 bases, leaving 9 bases between the germline ends. CDR3 length equals 13 residues. CDR1 SGHTA and CDR2 FQGNSA come from the germline V gene. CDR3 in DNA: TGTGCCAGCAGCTTAGCCAGGGAAGGTGGCTACACCTTC. Its translation: CASSLAREGGYTF. The complete variable domain, with remaining parts taken from reference TRBV7-2 and TRBJ1-2, reads GAGVSQSPSNKVTEKGKDVELRCDPISGHTALYWYRQSLGQGLEFLIYFQGNSAPDKSGLPSDRFSAERTGGSVSTLTIQRTQQEDSAVYLCASSLAREGGYTFGSGTRLTVV.

The chain links TRBV6-5 to TRBJ2-3; D might be TRBD2 (5 bases). Looked up from germline, CDR1 is MNHEY and CDR2 is SVGAGI. Trimming left V 2 bases short and J 0 bases short, with 9 bases between. The CDR3 has 15 amino acids. The DNA of the CDR3 is TGTGCCAGCAGTTACGAGGGCGGGAGCACAGATACGCAGTATTTT. This translates into CASSYEGGSTDTQYF.

This clone is a singleton in its sample. The rearrangement joins TRBV12-3 or TRBV12-4 to TRBJ1-4; a weak D match, TRBD1 (5 bases). CDR3 length: 13 residues. V lost 2 bases, J lost 7 bases, and 8 bases lay in between. The CDR3 nucleotides are TGTGCCAGCAGTTTATGGGGGGGTGAAAAACTGTTTTTT. As protein: CASSLWGGEKLFF.

This clone was observed a few times. V gene TRBV19 combines with J gene TRBJ1-5; D may be TRBD1 (5 bases). Trimming removed 5 bases at V and 6 bases at J, with 14 bases between. The germline V gene has CDR1 LNHDA and CDR2 SQIVND (reference sequence). This CDR3 is 14 amino acids long. The CDR3, as DNA: TGTGCCAGTAGTCGGGGGGGTGTGGGTCAGCCCCAGCATTTT. This sequence encodes CASSRGGVGQPQHF.

This rearrangement joins TRBV28 to TRBJ1-5, with D uncertain. CDR3 length: 13 residues. Looked up from germline, CDR1 is MDHEN and CDR2 is SYDVKM. V was pared by 6 bases and J by 3 bases, with 9 bases between. This CDR3 is CASRTQLNQPQHF. CDR3 DNA sequence: TGTGCCAGCAGGACACAGCTCAATCAGCCCCAGCATTTT.

The rearrangement uses TRBV9 and TRBJ1-2, with TRBD1 matching over 9 bases. CDR1 and CDR2 from the germline V gene are SGDLS and YYNGEE. The CDR3 length is 14 residues. Trimming cost V 3 bases and J 2 bases; bases outside gene matches: 2. The CDR3 nucleotides read TGTGCCAGCAGCGCCGGGACAGGGAACTATGGCTACACCTTC. Translation: CASSAGTGNYGYTF.

The rearrangement uses TRBV7-3 and TRBJ2-2; 11 nucleotides match TRBD2. From germline, CDR1 is SGHTA and CDR2 FQGTGA. The CDR3 runs to 15 residues. The trim removed 1 base at V and 5 bases at J, leaving 0 bases unmatched. CDR3 sequence: CASSLRLAGTGELFF. Written as DNA, the CDR3 is TGTGCCAGCAGCTTAAGACTAGCGGGAACCGGGGAGCTGTTTTTT. Variable domain in full (rest from reference TRBV7-3 and TRBJ2-2): GAGVSQTPSNKVTEKGKYVELRCDPISGHTALYWYRQSLGQGPEFLIYFQGTGAADDSGLPNDRFFAVRPEGSVSTLKIQRTERGDSAVYLCASSLRLAGTGELFFGEGSRLTVL.

This clone came up once. V is TRBV11-2 and J is TRBJ1-1; D gene unclear. Trimming stripped 8 bases from V and 11 bases from J, with 24 bases between. There are 14 residues in the CDR3. The germline CDR1 and CDR2 sequences are SGHAT and FQNNGV. CDR3: CASHLKEGSRAAFF. The CDR3 coding sequence is TGTGCCAGCCATCTTAAGGAGGGCAGTAGAGCGGCTTTCTTT.

J is TRBJ2-3 and V is TRBV19; D ambiguous. The CDR3 loop spans 14 amino acids. Germline V gene data show CDR1 as LNHDA and CDR2 as SQIVND (reference sequence). Trimming removed 6 bases from V and 2 bases from J, with 12 bases in between. The CDR3 loop is CASSTVSSTDTQYF. The CDR3 DNA reads TGTGCCAGTAGCACAGTGAGTTCCACAGATACGCAGTATTTT. Complete variable domain (other parts from reference TRBV19 and TRBJ2-3): DGGITQSPKYLFRKEGQNVTLSCEQNLNHDAMYWYRQDPGQGLRLIYYSQIVNDFQKGDIAEGYSVSREKKESFPLTVTSAQKNPTAFYLCASSTVSSTDTQYFGPGTRLTVL.

The chain couples TRBV29-1 to TRBJ2-3; D is perhaps TRBD1 (6 bases). The V end lost 6 bases, the J end lost 1 base, and 20 bases lay between the germline ends. Germline assignment: CDR1 SQVTM and CDR2 ANQGSEA. The CDR3 loop spans 16 amino acids. In nucleotides, the CDR3 is TGCAGCGTCAGTAAGGGCAGGGGATTGGGCACAGATACGCAGTATTTT. It codes for CSVSKGRGLGTDTQYF.

This clone was observed a single time. The genes are TRBV5-1 and TRBJ2-7, with D unresolved. The CDR3 is 13 amino acids. V lost 1 base to trimming and J lost 3 bases, with 8 bases between them. Germline-derived CDR1 and CDR2 are SGHRS and YFSETQ. CDR3 coding DNA: TGCGCCAGCAGCTTGAATAGAGTCTACGAGCAGTACTTC. Protein sequence: CASSLNRVYEQYF.

V gene TRBV28 combines with J gene TRBJ2-7, with D perhaps matching TRBD1 (6 bases). This CDR3 region has 16 residues. Deletions cut 2 bases from V and 6 bases from J, with 20 bases between. Per the germline V gene, CDR1 is MDHEN and CDR2 is SYDVKM. This CDR3 reads CASSLRVQGLRSEQYF. CDR3 coding DNA: TGTGCCAGCAGTTTAAGGGTACAGGGTTTAAGGAGCGAGCAGTACTTC.

The rearrangement uses TRBV28 and TRBJ1-6; D is perhaps TRBD1 (6 bases). From germline, CDR1 is MDHEN and CDR2 SYDVKM. The CDR3 loop spans 15 amino acids. Trimming pared 3 bases from V and 10 bases from J, leaving 16 bases between. The CDR3 bases are TGTGCCAGCAGTTTCTCAGGGGTTCGAGGGTCACCCCTCCACTTT. This gives the protein CASSFSGVRGSPLHF.

The J gene is TRBJ2-7, the V gene TRBV19; D is possibly TRBD2 (6 bases). Germline lookup yields CDR1 LNHDA and CDR2 SQIVND (reference sequence). Trimming shortened V by 0 bases and J by 7 bases, and 16 bases separated the two germline ends. CDR3 length equals 15 residues. The CDR3 loop reads CASSIDRTGGDEQYF. CDR3 in DNA: TGTGCCAGTAGTATAGATCGGACTGGCGGGGATGAGCAGTACTTC.

V and J are TRBV7-6 and TRBJ2-2, with 7 bases fitting TRBD2. CDR1 and CDR2 from the germline V gene are SGHVS and FNYEAQ. This CDR3 spans 18 amino acids. After removal of 3 bases from V and 4 bases from J, the junction contained 14 bases not matched to a gene. CDR3 sequence (DNA): TGTGCCAGCAGCTTGCAAGTTGGCGGGAGCTCCGGCACCGGGGAGCTGTTTTTT. Its protein is CASSLQVGGSSGTGELFF.

V and J are TRBV7-3 and TRBJ2-3, with 7 bases matching TRBD2. The V segment lost 5 bases and the J segment 3 bases; nucleotides outside the gene matches: 8. There are 15 residues in the CDR3. CDR1 and CDR2 (germline): SGHTA, FQGTGA. Written as DNA, the CDR3 is TGTGCCAGCAGCCCCTCACTAGCGACTACAGATACGCAGTATTTT. Protein sequence: CASSPSLATTDTQYF. Filled out from reference TRBV7-3 and TRBJ2-3, the complete variable domain reads GAGVSQTPSNKVTEKGKYVELRCDPISGHTALYWYRQSLGQGPEFLIYFQGTGAADDSGLPNDRFFAVRPEGSVSTLKIQRTERGDSAVYLCASSPSLATTDTQYFGPGTRLTVL.